This T cell receptor (beta chain) was retrieved from a study of T cells in Graves' hyperthyroidism and ophthalmopathy. This clonotype was seen ten or more times. If no ophthalmopathy progression occurred within 18 months, Graves' hyperthyroidism was stable. The patients, who ranged from 18 to 65 in age, presented with newly diagnosed hyperthyroidism lasting under 2 months. What was amplified from RNA transcripts were TCR beta CDR3 regions. HTBI primers drove first-round RT-PCR of the TCR CDR3. Each CDR3 protein gets one entry after TCRdb re-called the multiplex PCR reads with MiXCR. In the table there are 700,000 to 850,000 distinct CDR3 sequences, approximately 40% of which are singletons. The CDR3 is 14 residues long. The V and J ends lost 3 bases and 4 bases respectively, with 9 bases between them. Germline CDR1 WNHNN, CDR2 SYGVQD (reference sequence).

J is TRBJ2-2 and V is TRBV10-1, with D possibly TRBD1 on 5 matching bases. The TCR comes from a woman between 35 and 50 years old with Graves' hyperthyroidism. Sequenced material: blood. The CDR3 coding sequence is TGCGCCAGCAGTGAAAGACAGCTCACCGGGGAGCTGTTTTTT. This translates into CASSERQLTGELFF.